This T cell receptor (beta chain) was identified in a study of cytomegalovirus exposure and HLA in healthy donors. Points from the study as a whole: Later, TCR association rates were found to vary by HLA locus, highest for DRB1 and lowest for HLA-C.

Primers for the PCR totalled 60 Vbeta and 13 Jbeta. Using immunoSEQ multiplex PCR, the repertoire was profiled, and TCRdb retains in-frame clones only, with some absent. This sample carries around 130,000 clones, 77% of them seen once, and the ten largest clones take over 0.8%. Germline CDR1 SGHVS, CDR2 FNYEAQ. V dropped 1 base and J dropped 5; count of bases not matched to a gene: 5. The CDR3 covers 15 residues. Notes on this clone: Antigen specificity is unknown.

Sequencing was done on a sample of PBMCs. This TCR was recovered from a woman aged 60-75 years in good health and CMV-seronegative. The gene calls are TRBV7-6 and TRBJ2-3; 8 bases line up with TRBD2. The CDR3 is CASSLEGGGRDTQYF. CDR3 in DNA: TGTGCCAGCAGCTTAGAAGGCGGGGGGAGAGATACGCAGTATTTT.